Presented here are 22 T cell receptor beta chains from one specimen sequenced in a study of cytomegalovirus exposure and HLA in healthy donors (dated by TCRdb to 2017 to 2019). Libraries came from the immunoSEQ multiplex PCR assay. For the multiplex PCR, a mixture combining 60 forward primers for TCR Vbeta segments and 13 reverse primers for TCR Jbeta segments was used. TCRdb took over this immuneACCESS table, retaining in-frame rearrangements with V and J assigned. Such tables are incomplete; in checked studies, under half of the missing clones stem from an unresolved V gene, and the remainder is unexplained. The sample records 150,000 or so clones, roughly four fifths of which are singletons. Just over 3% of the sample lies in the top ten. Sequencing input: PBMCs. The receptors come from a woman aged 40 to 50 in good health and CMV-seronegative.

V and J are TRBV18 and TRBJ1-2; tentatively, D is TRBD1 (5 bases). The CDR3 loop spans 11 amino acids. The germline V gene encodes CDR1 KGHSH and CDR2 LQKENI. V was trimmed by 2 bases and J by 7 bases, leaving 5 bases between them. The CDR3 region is CASSPDSGYTF. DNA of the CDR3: TGTGCCAGCTCACCAGACAGTGGCTACACCTTC.

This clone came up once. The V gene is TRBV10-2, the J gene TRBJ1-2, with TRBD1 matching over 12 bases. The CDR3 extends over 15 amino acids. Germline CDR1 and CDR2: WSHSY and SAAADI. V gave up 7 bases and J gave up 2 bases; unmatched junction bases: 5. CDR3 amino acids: CASNPGQGANYGYTF. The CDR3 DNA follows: TGCGCCAGCAACCCGGGACAGGGGGCGAACTATGGCTACACCTTC.

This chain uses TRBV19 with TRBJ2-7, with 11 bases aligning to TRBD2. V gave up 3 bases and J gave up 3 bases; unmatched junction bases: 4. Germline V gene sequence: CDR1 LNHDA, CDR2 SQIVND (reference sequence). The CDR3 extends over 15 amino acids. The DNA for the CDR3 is TGTGCCAGTAGTATCTCTAGCGGGGGGTACTACGAGCAGTACTTC. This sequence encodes CASSISSGGYYEQYF.

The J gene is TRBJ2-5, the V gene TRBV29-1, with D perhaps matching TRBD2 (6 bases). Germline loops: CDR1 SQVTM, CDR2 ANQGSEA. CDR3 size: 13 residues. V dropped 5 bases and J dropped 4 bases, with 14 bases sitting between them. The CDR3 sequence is CSVRGLVTETQYF. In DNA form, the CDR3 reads TGCAGCGTTAGGGGACTCGTGACAGAGACCCAGTACTTC.

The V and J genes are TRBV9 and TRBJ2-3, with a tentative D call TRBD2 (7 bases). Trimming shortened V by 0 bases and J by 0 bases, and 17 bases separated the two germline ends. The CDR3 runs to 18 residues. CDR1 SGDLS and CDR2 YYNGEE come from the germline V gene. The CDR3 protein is CASSVGGGAKPSTDTQYF. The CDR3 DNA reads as TGTGCCAGCAGCGTAGGTGGGGGGGCCAAACCTAGCACAGATACGCAGTATTTT.

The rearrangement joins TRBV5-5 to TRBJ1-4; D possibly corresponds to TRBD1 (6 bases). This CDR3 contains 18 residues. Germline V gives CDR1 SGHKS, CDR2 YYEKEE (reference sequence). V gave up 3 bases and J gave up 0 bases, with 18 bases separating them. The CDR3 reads CASSSKFSSGATNEKLFF. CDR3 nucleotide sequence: TGTGCCAGCAGCTCGAAGTTTTCCTCAGGGGCAACTAATGAAAAACTGTTTTTT. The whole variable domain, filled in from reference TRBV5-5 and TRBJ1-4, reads DAGVTQSPTHLIKTRGQQVTLRCSPISGHKSVSWYQQVLGQGPQFIFQYYEKEERGRGNFPDRFSARQFPNYSSELNVNALLLGDSALYLCASSSKFSSGATNEKLFFGSGTQLSVL.

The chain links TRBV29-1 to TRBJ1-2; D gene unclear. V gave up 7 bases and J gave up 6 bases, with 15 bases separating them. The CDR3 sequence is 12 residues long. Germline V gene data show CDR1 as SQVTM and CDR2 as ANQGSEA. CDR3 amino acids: CSDLIVRDGYTF. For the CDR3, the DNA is TGCAGCGACTTGATCGTCCGGGATGGCTACACCTTC.

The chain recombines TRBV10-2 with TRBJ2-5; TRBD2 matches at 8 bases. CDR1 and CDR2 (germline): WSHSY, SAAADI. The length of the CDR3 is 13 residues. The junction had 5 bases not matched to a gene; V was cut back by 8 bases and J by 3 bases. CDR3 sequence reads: CASRPGGEETQYF. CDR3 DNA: TGCGCCAGCCGCCCGGGAGGGGAAGAGACCCAGTACTTC.

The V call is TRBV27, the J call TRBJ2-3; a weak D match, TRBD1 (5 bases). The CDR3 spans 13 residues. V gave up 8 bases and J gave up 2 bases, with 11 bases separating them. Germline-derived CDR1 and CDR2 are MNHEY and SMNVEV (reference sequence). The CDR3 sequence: CASGRAYTDTQYF. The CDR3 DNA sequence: TGTGCCAGCGGCAGGGCCTACACAGATACGCAGTATTTT.

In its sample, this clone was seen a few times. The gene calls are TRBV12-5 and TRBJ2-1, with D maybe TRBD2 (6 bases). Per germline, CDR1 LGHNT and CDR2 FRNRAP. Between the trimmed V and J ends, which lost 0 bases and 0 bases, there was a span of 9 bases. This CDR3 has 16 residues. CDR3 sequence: CASGLVLASSYNEQFF. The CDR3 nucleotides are TGTGCTAGTGGTTTGGTACTAGCTAGCTCCTACAATGAGCAGTTCTTC.

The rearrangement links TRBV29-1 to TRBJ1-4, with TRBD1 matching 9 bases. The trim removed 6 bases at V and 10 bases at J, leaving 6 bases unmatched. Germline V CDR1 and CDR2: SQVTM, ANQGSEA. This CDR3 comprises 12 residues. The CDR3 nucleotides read TGCAGCGTAGGGGGACAGGGTCGAAAACTGTTTTTT. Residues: CSVGGQGRKLFF.

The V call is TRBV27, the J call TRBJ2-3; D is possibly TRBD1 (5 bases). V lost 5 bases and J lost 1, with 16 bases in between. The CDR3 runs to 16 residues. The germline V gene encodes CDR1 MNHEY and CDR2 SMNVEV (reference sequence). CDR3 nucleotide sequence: TGTGCCAGCAGTCTAATACAGGCCTTCGGCACAGATACGCAGTATTTT. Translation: CASSLIQAFGTDTQYF.

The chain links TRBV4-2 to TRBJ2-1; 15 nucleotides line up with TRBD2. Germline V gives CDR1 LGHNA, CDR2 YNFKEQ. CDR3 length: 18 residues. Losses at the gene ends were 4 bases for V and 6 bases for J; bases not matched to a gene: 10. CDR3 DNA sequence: TGTGCCAGCAGCCTATCCGGACTAGCGGGGGGGCTGGTCAATGAGCAGTTCTTC. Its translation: CASSLSGLAGGLVNEQFF.

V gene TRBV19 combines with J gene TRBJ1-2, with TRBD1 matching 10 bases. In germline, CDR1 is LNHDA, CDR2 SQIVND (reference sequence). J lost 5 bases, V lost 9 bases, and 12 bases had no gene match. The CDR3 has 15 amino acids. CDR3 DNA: TGTGCCAGCGGGACAGGGGAAAAAGGTTATTATGGCTACACCTTC. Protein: CASGTGEKGYYGYTF.

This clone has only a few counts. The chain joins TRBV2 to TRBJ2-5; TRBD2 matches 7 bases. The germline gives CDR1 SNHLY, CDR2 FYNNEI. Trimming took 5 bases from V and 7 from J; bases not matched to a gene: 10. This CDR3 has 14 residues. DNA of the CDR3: TGTGCCAGCAGTACTGGACTAGATGGGCGGACCCAGTACTTC. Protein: CASSTGLDGRTQYF.

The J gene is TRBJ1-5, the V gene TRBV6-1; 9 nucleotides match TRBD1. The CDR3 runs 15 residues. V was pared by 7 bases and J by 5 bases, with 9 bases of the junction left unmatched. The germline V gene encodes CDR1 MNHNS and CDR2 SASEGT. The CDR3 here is CASKGDRVGHQPQHF. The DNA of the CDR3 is TGTGCCAGCAAAGGGGACAGGGTGGGTCATCAGCCCCAGCATTTT.

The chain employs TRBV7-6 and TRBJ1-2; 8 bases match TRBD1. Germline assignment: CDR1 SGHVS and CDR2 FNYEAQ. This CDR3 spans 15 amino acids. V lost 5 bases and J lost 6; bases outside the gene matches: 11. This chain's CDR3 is CASSPRTGLGDGYTF. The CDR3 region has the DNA TGTGCCAGCAGCCCCCGGACAGGGCTGGGCGATGGCTACACCTTC.

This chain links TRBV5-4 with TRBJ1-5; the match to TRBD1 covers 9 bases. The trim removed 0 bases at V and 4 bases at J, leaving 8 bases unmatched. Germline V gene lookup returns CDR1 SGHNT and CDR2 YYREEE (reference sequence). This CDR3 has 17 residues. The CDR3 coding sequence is TGTGCCAGCAGCTTGGGTCCGGGGACAGGGCGGAATCAGCCCCAGCATTTT. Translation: CASSLGPGTGRNQPQHF. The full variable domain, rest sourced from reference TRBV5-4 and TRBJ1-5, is ETGVTQSPTHLIKTRGQQVTLRCSSQSGHNTVSWYQQALGQGPQFIFQYYREEENGRGNFPPRFSGLQFPNYSSELNVNALELDDSALYLCASSLGPGTGRNQPQHFGDGTRLSIL.

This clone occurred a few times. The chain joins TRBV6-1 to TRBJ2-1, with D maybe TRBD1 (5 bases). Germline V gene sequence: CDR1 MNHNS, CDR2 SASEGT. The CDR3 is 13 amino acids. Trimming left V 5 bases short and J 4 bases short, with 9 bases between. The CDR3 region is CASSKDTYNEQFF. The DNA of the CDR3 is TGTGCCAGCAGTAAGGACACTTACAATGAGCAGTTCTTC.

The CDR3 region has the DNA TGTGCCAGCAGCCAAGATCGGCGGCAGGGTAACGAAAAACTGTTTTTT. Translated: CASSQDRRQGNEKLFF. The chain employs TRBV5-4 and TRBJ1-4; TRBD1 might be the D (5 bases). V gave up 4 bases and J gave up 8 bases, with 21 bases separating them. Germline CDR1 SGHNT, CDR2 YYREEE (reference sequence). The CDR3 has 16 residues.

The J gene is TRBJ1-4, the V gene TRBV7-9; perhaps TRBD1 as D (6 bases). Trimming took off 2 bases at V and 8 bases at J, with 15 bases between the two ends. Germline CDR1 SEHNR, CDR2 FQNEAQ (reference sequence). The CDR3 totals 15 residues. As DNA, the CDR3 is TGTGCCAGCAGCTTATTTTCATCCGACAGGGAAAAACTGTTTTTT. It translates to CASSLFSSDREKLFF.

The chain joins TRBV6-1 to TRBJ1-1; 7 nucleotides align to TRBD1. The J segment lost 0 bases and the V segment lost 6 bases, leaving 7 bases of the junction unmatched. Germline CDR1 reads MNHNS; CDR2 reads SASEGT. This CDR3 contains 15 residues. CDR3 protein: CASSPRTGMNTEAFF. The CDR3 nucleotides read TGTGCCAGCAGCCCAAGGACAGGCATGAACACTGAAGCTTTCTTT.